This T cell receptor beta chain derives from a study of blood T cell repertoires in COVID-19. Study details: The United States, Italy and Spain were the sources of the acute and convalescent COVID-19 samples. From T cells, B-cell-depleted T cells, or PBMCs came the material, which was cDNA or gDNA.

The data were produced by immunoSEQ multiplex PCR, yet TCRdb's version contains in-frame clones alone and is incomplete. The sample contains approximately 85,000 clones, about 90% of which appear only once. This clone is termed medium-sized. This TCR was recovered from a woman aged 45-65 years with active or convalescent COVID-19. The sequenced material came from peripheral blood.

DNA of the CDR3: TGTGCCAGCAGTGATACAGGAAGGTCTCCCCTCCACTTT. This encodes CASSDTGRSPLHF. The chain employs TRBV6-1 and TRBJ1-6; the D gene is possibly TRBD1 (5 bases). This CDR3 spans 13 amino acids. V was cut by 3 bases and J by 13 bases, with 13 bases left in between. The germline gives CDR1 MNHNS, CDR2 SASEGT.